The present T cell receptor beta chain was sequenced within a study of blood T cell repertoires in COVID-19. Across the study: The United States, Italy and Spain supplied acute and convalescent COVID-19 samples. Nucleic acid was either cDNA or gDNA, and it came from T cells, B-cell-depleted T cells, or PBMCs.

This CDR3 contains 15 residues. The V end lost 2 bases, the J end lost 1 base, and 10 bases lay between the germline ends. Germline CDR1 is ENHRY and CDR2 is SYGVKD. The authors' processing: Estimation of nucleated cell counts relied on the amplification of reference gene primers. Produced via immunoSEQ multiplex PCR; TCRdb's table is partial and in-frame only. Clone size and the V and J calls come from that table; the DNA yielded D and trimming. This table holds about 81,000 clones, roughly 82% found once. This receptor was taken from a human donor in a cohort sampled during active COVID-19. The chain combines TRBV10-3 with TRBJ2-3, with D perhaps matching TRBD2 (5 bases). Source material: peripheral blood. CDR3 loop: CAISERGIGTDTQYF. As DNA, the CDR3 is TGTGCCATCAGTGAGAGAGGGATAGGCACAGATACGCAGTATTTT.